Each of the 18 T cell receptor beta chains below was sequenced from the same sample in a study of CD8 T cells in ankylosing spondylitis (dated by TCRdb to about 2017). The protocol used for the library was 5' RACE. Reads for this sample came from an Illumina HiSeq 2500. The public reads were reanalyzed by TCRdb: fastp trimming at Q25, MiXCR alignment, in-frame beta chains only. Each entry is one CDR3 protein sequence, shown with its most common DNA and genes. This sample gives 300,000 to 400,000 distinct CDR3 sequences in total; roughly 20% of them show up just once. Of the sample, roughly 14% is held by the ten largest clones. Sequenced: blood, either unsorted or a sorted T cell fraction (not recorded which). Receptors were obtained from a male donor with ankylosing spondylitis or in good health (not recorded which).

This clonotype was seen only a few times. The chain uses TRBV7-9 and TRBJ2-2; D call uncertain. V was clipped by 5 bases and J by 2 bases, with 15 bases between them. The CDR3 has 16 amino acids. Per the germline V gene, CDR1 is SEHNR and CDR2 is FQNEAQ (reference sequence). This CDR3 reads CASSHFRRSNTGELFF. CDR3 sequence (DNA): TGTGCCAGCAGCCATTTCCGCAGGTCTAACACCGGGGAGCTGTTTTTT. Combining the CDR3 with reference TRBV7-9 and TRBJ2-2 gives the whole variable domain DTGVSQNPRHKITKRGQNVTFRCDPISEHNRLYWYRQTLGQGPEFLTYFQNEAQLEKSRLLSDRFSAERPKGSFSTLEIQRTEQGDSAMYLCASSHFRRSNTGELFFGEGSRLTVL.

This clonotype has more than one count but fewer than ten. The J gene is TRBJ2-1, the V gene TRBV20-1; D call uncertain. Germline-derived CDR1 and CDR2 are DFQATT and SNEGSKA (reference sequence). This CDR3 has 10 residues. Trimming pared 3 bases from V and 8 bases from J, leaving 5 bases between. CDR3 DNA sequence: TGCAGTGCTAGCGGTCATGAGCAGTTCTTC. Its protein product is CSASGHEQFF.

This chain connects TRBV7-3 to TRBJ2-3; D unresolved. V lost 4 bases to trimming and J lost 2 bases, with 16 bases between them. CDR1 is SGHTA, CDR2 FQGTGA, per germline. The CDR3 is 16 residues long. The CDR3 sequence: CASSSKVSLTTDTQYF. DNA of the CDR3: TGTGCCAGCAGCTCCAAAGTGAGCTTAACCACAGATACGCAGTATTTT.

This clonotype was seen more than once but under ten times. V is TRBV12-3 or TRBV12-4 and J is TRBJ2-5, with 8 bases matching TRBD1. Germline trimming cut 5 bases from V and 3 bases from J; bases unmatched to any gene: 5. The CDR3 consists of 14 residues. In nucleotides, the CDR3 is TGTGCCAGCAGTCCCGACAGGGGAGAAGAGACCCAGTACTTC. Its protein is CASSPDRGEETQYF.

CDR3 amino acids: CASSSSGDETQYF. CDR3 bases: TGTGCCAGCAGTTCGTCAGGGGACGAGACCCAGTACTTC. V is TRBV12-3 or TRBV12-4 and J is TRBJ2-5; D possibly corresponds to TRBD1 (6 bases). V was shortened by 4 bases and J by 5 bases, with 11 bases between the two germline ends. The CDR3 has 13 residues.

This clonotype has more than one count but fewer than ten. The J gene is TRBJ2-5, the V gene TRBV3-1; 7 bases agree with TRBD2. The germline V gene encodes CDR1 LGHDT and CDR2 YNNKEL (reference sequence). Trimming took 7 bases from V and 5 from J; bases not matched to a gene: 13. This CDR3 is 15 amino acids long. In nucleotides, the CDR3 is TGTGCCAGCACCAGCGGACCGGGGGGTTGGGAGACCCAGTACTTC. Amino acid sequence: CASTSGPGGWETQYF.

The chain is built from TRBV9 and TRBJ1-2, with 9 bases fitting TRBD1. V lost 0 bases, J lost 7 bases, and 1 base stayed unmatched. The CDR3 contains 13 residues. Germline V gene lookup returns CDR1 SGDLS and CDR2 YYNGEE. The CDR3 DNA is TGTGCCAGCAGCGTAGGACAGGGGGGTGGCTACACCTTC. Residues: CASSVGQGGGYTF.

The CDR3 sequence is CSVGRQGLTYEQYF. CDR3 nucleotides: TGCAGCGTAGGACGACAGGGATTGACCTACGAGCAGTACTTC. This chain uses TRBV29-1 with TRBJ2-7; 7 nucleotides agree with TRBD1. The CDR3 contains 14 residues. V was pared by 6 bases and J by 2 bases, with 10 bases of the junction left unmatched. Germline V gives CDR1 SQVTM, CDR2 ANQGSEA.

This clonotype appeared a few times. This chain links TRBV6-2 or TRBV6-3 with TRBJ2-3; D call uncertain. V dropped 0 bases and J dropped 5 bases, with 3 bases sitting between them. Germline V gene lookup returns CDR1 MNHEY and CDR2 SVGEGT. CDR3 length: 12 amino acids. This CDR3 is CASSYSRDTQYF. Written as DNA, the CDR3 is TGTGCCAGCAGTTACTCGCGAGATACGCAGTATTTT.

The chain recombines TRBV10-2 with TRBJ2-3; D unclear. Germline CDR1 and CDR2: WSHSY and SAAADI. Trimming removed 4 bases at V and 0 bases at J, with 5 bases between. The CDR3 extends over 13 amino acids. The CDR3: CASSAGSTDTQYF. The CDR3 DNA is TGCGCCAGCAGTGCGGGCAGCACAGATACGCAGTATTTT.

The chain uses TRBV28 and TRBJ1-1; weak D call: TRBD1 (5 bases). The CDR3 sequence is 13 residues long. Trimming cost V 8 bases and J 1 base, with 11 bases left between them. The V gene's germline CDR1 is MDHEN and CDR2 SYDVKM. The CDR3 protein is CASGRRANTEAFF. The DNA for the CDR3 is TGTGCCAGCGGCCGCAGGGCGAACACTGAAGCTTTCTTT.

Only a few counts were recorded for this clonotype. The chain recombines TRBV12-3 or TRBV12-4 with TRBJ2-3, with TRBD2 matching 10 bases. The junction had 5 bases not matched to a gene; V was cut back by 5 bases and J by 0 bases. The CDR3 is 16 amino acids. The CDR3 coding sequence is TGTGCCAGCAGTCCCGGACTAGCGGAGAGCACAGATACGCAGTATTTT. Translating gives CASSPGLAESTDTQYF.

DNA of the CDR3: TGTGCCAGCAGCGGCTCTGGGGGCGATGAGCAGTTCTTC. This translates into CASSGSGGDEQFF. The J gene is TRBJ2-1, the V gene TRBV5-6, with a weak D call TRBD1 (6 bases). The ends were cut back, 4 bases at V and 8 bases at J, with 13 bases in the middle. The CDR3 is 13 residues long. CDR1 is SGHDT and CDR2 is YYEEEE in the germline V gene. The variable domain in full, completed from reference TRBV5-6 and TRBJ2-1, reads DAGVTQSPTHLIKTRGQQVTLRCSPKSGHDTVSWYQQALGQGPQFIFQYYEEEERQRGNFPDRFSGHQFPNYSSELNVNALLLGDSALYLCASSGSGGDEQFFGPGTRLTVL.

The gene calls are TRBV29-1 and TRBJ2-7, with D possibly being TRBD1 (6 bases). CDR3 length: 13 amino acids. The V end was cut by 4 bases, the J end by 2 bases, with 12 bases between. The germline gives CDR1 SQVTM, CDR2 ANQGSEA. Written as DNA, the CDR3 is TGCAGCGTTGTTTGGACAGACGCCTACGAGCAGTACTTC. It translates to CSVVWTDAYEQYF.

This clonotype appeared a few times. The chain links TRBV29-1 to TRBJ2-2; 9 positions agree with TRBD1. This CDR3 comprises 14 residues. The V segment lost 7 bases and the J segment 1 base; nucleotides outside the gene matches: 4. CDR1 and CDR2 from the germline V gene are SQVTM and ANQGSEA. In DNA form, the CDR3 reads TGCAGCGGCATGGACAGGGGGAACACCGGGGAGCTGTTTTTT. Protein sequence: CSGMDRGNTGELFF.

With regard to this clonotype: One end of the junction is discordant with germline, which a read error may explain. The chain is built from TRBV12-3 or TRBV12-4 and TRBJ2-5; 15 bases line up with TRBD2. The CDR3 is 19 amino acids. In nucleotides, the CDR3 is TGTGCCATCAGTCCACAAAAGCAGGGACTAGCGGGGGGCCGATGGATCCAGTACTTC. Amino acid sequence: CAISPQKQGLAGGRWIQYF.

The chain links TRBV4-1 to TRBJ2-7; a possible D gene is TRBD1 (6 bases). In germline, CDR1 is MGHRA, CDR2 YSYEKL. CDR3 length: 16 residues. The V end was cut by 2 bases, the J end by 7 bases, with 21 bases between. In DNA, the CDR3 is TGCGCCAGCAGCCAAATCCAGGGGCCGCCCGGTGAAGAGCAGTACTTC. Translated, it gives CASSQIQGPPGEEQYF.

V usage is TRBV5-6 and J usage is TRBJ2-7; D unclear. The V gene's germline CDR1 is SGHDT and CDR2 YYEEEE. The CDR3 has 12 amino acids. Trimming removed 4 bases at V and 9 bases at J, with 14 bases between. The CDR3 DNA reads as TGTGCCAGCAGCAAGGACCCCAGTCCGCAGTACTTC. This sequence encodes CASSKDPSPQYF. Filled out from reference TRBV5-6 and TRBJ2-7, the complete variable domain reads DAGVTQSPTHLIKTRGQQVTLRCSPKSGHDTVSWYQQALGQGPQFIFQYYEEEERQRGNFPDRFSGHQFPNYSSELNVNALLLGDSALYLCASSKDPSPQYFGPGTRLTVT.